This T cell receptor (beta chain) was captured by sequencing in a study of CXCR3-negative and CXCR3-positive naive CD8 T cells. Overall study findings and caveats: TRB CDR3s were more hydrophobic in CXCR3-positive than in CXCR3-negative naive cells. Similar TRBV-TRBJ usage was seen in naive cells (both CXCR3-negative and CXCR3-positive), but memory cells differed.

Details on this clonotype: Its antigen remains unknown.

The germline gives CDR1 MNHEY, CDR2 SMNVEV (reference sequence). This CDR3 is built from 16 residues. The authors made the TRB cDNA libraries by 5' RACE using UMI labels. TCRdb re-called the 5' RACE reads and catalogs CDR3 proteins one per entry, DNA excluded. The sample includes about 81,000 distinct CDR3 sequences. In triplicate, each CD8+ T cell subset was sorted at some 300,000 cells per replicate. Among CD8+ T cells, naive ones were CD45RO-CCR7+CD27+CD95-. Specimen: naive CXCR3- CD8+ T cells from blood. As to subset: CD45RO-CCR7+CD27+CD95- naive CD8+ T cells lacking CXCR3 (TNR3-). The sequence was obtained from a human donor in good health. Some clones in this sample may be carry-over from other donors' samples. The rearrangement uses TRBV27 and TRBJ1-1; TCRdb's assignment of TRBD1 cannot be checked, as there is no DNA. The CDR3 sequence: CASRWTSWGGNTEAFF.